Presented here are 22 T cell receptor beta chains from one specimen sequenced in a study of spatial heterogeneity in lung cancer. Regarding the study as a whole: Tracking of tumor mutation counts was seen in expanded intratumoral alpha and beta TCR counts.

MiXCR, applied by TCRdb to the 5' RACE reads, yields one record per CDR3 protein. The table has around 10,000 distinct CDR3 sequences, around 5.5% seen once. Time point: sample taken at primary tumor resection. Their cognate antigens are unknown. The sample was lung tumor tissue, taken at surgery. The receptors stem from a female donor with early-stage non-small cell lung cancer.

This clonotype has just a few counts. This chain joins TRBV5-4 and TRBJ1-2, with unresolved D. This CDR3 is 14 amino acids long. The germline V gene has CDR1 SGHNT and CDR2 YYREEE (reference sequence). Trimming removed 2 bases from V and 6 bases from J, with 14 bases in between. The CDR3 DNA follows: TGTGCCAGCAGCTTACCGACGGTGGCGGATGGCTACACCTTC. Its protein is CASSLPTVADGYTF.

The table lists this clonotype with many counts. This chain links TRBV7-6 with TRBJ2-1; 8 bases line up with TRBD2. V lost 5 bases to trimming and J lost 5 bases; unmatched junction nucleotides: 11. Germline CDR1 SGHVS, CDR2 FNYEAQ. The CDR3 length is 16 residues. As DNA, the CDR3 is TGTGCCAGCAGCCTCGGGGCGGGGGGAGCGGACAATGAGCAGTTCTTC. The encoded protein is CASSLGAGGADNEQFF.

In its sample, this clonotype is medium-sized. V is TRBV5-4 and J is TRBJ1-1; D ambiguous. CDR3 length: 12 amino acids. V lost 0 bases, J lost 0 bases, and 0 bases lay in between. Germline CDR1 SGHNT, CDR2 YYREEE (reference sequence). The CDR3 coding sequence is TGTGCCAGCAGCTTGGTGAACACTGAAGCTTTCTTT. It specifies CASSLVNTEAFF.

This clonotype was detected ten times or more. The chain uses TRBV30 and TRBJ1-4; D ambiguous. In germline, CDR1 is GTSNPN, CDR2 SVGIG (reference sequence). The CDR3 runs to 14 residues. Trimming took off 2 bases at V and 2 bases at J, with 9 bases between the two ends. CDR3 in DNA: TGTGCCTGGAGTTGGTCGGCCACTAATGAAAAACTGTTTTTT. Protein sequence: CAWSWSATNEKLFF.

This clonotype was recorded at least ten times. V is TRBV12-3 or TRBV12-4 and J is TRBJ2-2; D gene ambiguous. The CDR3 extends over 12 amino acids. Trimming pared 6 bases from V and 7 bases from J, leaving 9 bases between. Here the CDR3 DNA reads TGTGCCAGCAGCCCAGCGAACGGGGAGCTGTTTTTT. This sequence encodes CASSPANGELFF.

In its sample, this clonotype was seen many times. V is TRBV27 and J is TRBJ2-5; a possible D gene is TRBD1 (7 bases). V lost 8 bases, J lost 4 bases, and 17 bases lay in between. CDR1 and CDR2 from the germline V gene are MNHEY and SMNVEV (reference sequence). This CDR3 is 14 amino acids long. Written as DNA, the CDR3 is TGTGCCAGCGGACAGGAACGGAGGGGAGAGACCCAGTACTTC. As protein: CASGQERRGETQYF.

This clonotype is medium-sized (0.01 to 0.1%) by share. This chain uses TRBV6-5 with TRBJ1-3; no definite D call. Germline V gives CDR1 MNHEY, CDR2 SVGAGI. Deletions cut 6 bases from V and 1 base from J, with 19 bases between. The CDR3 covers 17 residues. The CDR3 DNA reads TGTGCCAGCAGCGCTAACGGCTGGGGTCTTTCTGGAAACACCATATATTTT. It specifies CASSANGWGLSGNTIYF.

This clonotype was seen a few times. The chain combines TRBV7-9 with TRBJ1-3; D uncertain. The germline V gene encodes CDR1 SEHNR and CDR2 FQNEAQ (reference sequence). The CDR3 has 14 amino acids. With 4 bases removed from V and 1 base from J, the gap between germline ends came to 8 bases. CDR3 loop: CASSWLSSGNTIYF. For the CDR3, the DNA is TGTGCCAGCAGCTGGCTTTCTTCTGGAAACACCATATATTTT.

This clonotype was counted ten times or more. Written as DNA, the CDR3 is TGTGCCAGCAGCGGATGGGGACTAGCGGGAACAGATACGCAGTATTTT. Translated, it gives CASSGWGLAGTDTQYF. The V and J genes are TRBV12-3 or TRBV12-4 and TRBJ2-3; TRBD2 matches at 13 bases. There are 16 residues in the CDR3. The V segment lost 6 bases and the J segment 3 bases; nucleotides outside the gene matches: 6.

This clonotype counts as medium-sized (0.01 to 0.1%). The rearrangement joins TRBV7-6 to TRBJ1-3; 7 bases align to TRBD1. This CDR3 is built from 15 residues. After removal of 1 base from V and 1 base from J, the junction contained 1 base not matched to a gene. Germline loops: CDR1 SGHVS, CDR2 FNYEAQ. This CDR3 is CASSLEQGSGNTIYF. DNA of the CDR3: TGTGCCAGCAGCTTAGAACAGGGGTCTGGAAACACCATATATTTT.

This clonotype was recorded at least ten times. This sequence joins TRBV20-1 and TRBJ2-5; 7 bases are a match to TRBD2. Germline trimming cut 1 base from V and 1 base from J; bases unmatched to any gene: 9. This CDR3 region has 16 residues. The V gene's germline CDR1 is DFQATT and CDR2 SNEGSKA (reference sequence). CDR3 in amino acids: CSARVASRGSQETQYF. Here the CDR3 DNA reads TGCAGTGCTAGAGTCGCCTCGCGGGGGAGCCAAGAGACCCAGTACTTC.

This clonotype is deemed medium-sized. This sequence joins TRBV2 and TRBJ2-1; 9 bases align to TRBD2. Germline loops: CDR1 SNHLY, CDR2 FYNNEI. V lost 3 bases and J lost 6; bases outside the gene matches: 6. CDR3 length: 15 residues. CDR3 coding DNA: TGTGCCAGCAGTGACGCCACTAGCGGGCTCAATGAGCAGTTCTTC. Its protein is CASSDATSGLNEQFF.

This clonotype was counted many times. The chain recombines TRBV20-1 with TRBJ2-3; TRBD2 agrees at 7 bases. Germline lookup yields CDR1 DFQATT and CDR2 SNEGSKA (reference sequence). The CDR3 covers 16 residues. J lost 5 bases, V lost 5 bases, and 16 bases had no gene match. In DNA form, the CDR3 reads TGCAGTGCTTCACAGTCCACGGGAGGCCGGGGAGATACGCAGTATTTT. Residues: CSASQSTGGRGDTQYF.

This clonotype has ten or more counts. The chain carries TRBV20-1 and TRBJ1-2, with 7 bases fitting TRBD1. The CDR3 length is 14 residues. CDR1 and CDR2 from the germline V gene are DFQATT and SNEGSKA (reference sequence). J was trimmed by 0 bases and V by 3 bases; bases with no gene match: 4. Written as DNA, the CDR3 is TGCAGTGCTAGTCAGGGACAGACTAACTATGGCTACACCTTC. Protein product: CSASQGQTNYGYTF.

In this sample, this clonotype turned up many times. V usage is TRBV18 and J usage is TRBJ2-3; 11 bases line up with TRBD2. Germline lookup yields CDR1 KGHSH and CDR2 LQKENI. V dropped 2 bases and J dropped 5; count of bases not matched to a gene: 0. The CDR3 runs 14 residues. The CDR3 nucleotides read TGTGCCAGCTCACCAACTAGCGGGAGAGATACGCAGTATTTT. Translated: CASSPTSGRDTQYF.

This clonotype has a count of ten or more. The chain uses TRBV6-5 and TRBJ1-3; D is uncertain. The CDR3 runs to 14 residues. V was pared by 3 bases and J by 0 bases, with 6 bases between. CDR1 and CDR2 (germline): MNHEY, SVGAGI. The CDR3 bases are TGTGCCAGCAGTTATTCGAGCTCTGGAAACACCATATATTTT. This codes for CASSYSSSGNTIYF.

In its sample, this clonotype was seen many times. The rearrangement uses TRBV4-1 and TRBJ2-6; D is unclear. Germline lookup yields CDR1 MGHRA and CDR2 YSYEKL. Between the trimmed V and J ends, which lost 5 bases and 0 bases, there was a span of 8 bases. There are 15 residues in the CDR3. In DNA, the CDR3 is TGCGCCAGCAGCGATCAGTTCTCTGGGGCCAACGTCCTGACTTTC. As protein: CASSDQFSGANVLTF.

This clonotype was observed at least ten times. The chain carries TRBV3-1 and TRBJ2-7; no firm D call. Per germline, CDR1 LGHDT and CDR2 YNNKEL (reference sequence). This CDR3 is 11 amino acids long. Deletions cut 4 bases from V and 7 bases from J, with 8 bases between. The CDR3 DNA sequence: TGTGCCAGCAGCCTTTCACAAGAGCAGTACTTC. Protein product: CASSLSQEQYF.

This clonotype was detected many times. This chain uses TRBV4-1 with TRBJ1-2; D unclear. Germline V gene sequence: CDR1 MGHRA, CDR2 YSYEKL. The CDR3 consists of 14 residues. Between the trimmed V and J ends, which lost 5 bases and 7 bases, there was a span of 17 bases. CDR3 sequence: CASSSGDAPGGYTF. In DNA, the CDR3 is TGCGCCAGCAGCTCGGGTGACGCCCCGGGTGGCTACACCTTC.

This clonotype was observed at least ten times. The CDR3 spells CASSQQNLQGSGNTIYF. Here the CDR3 DNA reads TGTGCCAGCAGCCAACAGAACCTACAGGGCTCTGGAAACACCATATATTTT. The rearrangement joins TRBV3-2 to TRBJ1-3. TRBV3-2 is annotated as a pseudogene. The CDR3 covers 17 residues.

There are many counts of this clonotype. The genes are TRBV2 and TRBJ2-2; no reliable D call. Germline V gives CDR1 SNHLY, CDR2 FYNNEI. The CDR3 runs to 14 residues. The germline V and J ends were trimmed by 5 bases and 4 bases, with 11 bases remaining between them. The CDR3 sequence: CASSPQTRTGELFF. The CDR3, as DNA: TGTGCCAGCAGTCCCCAGACTCGCACCGGGGAGCTGTTTTTT.

Notes on this clonotype: An end of the junction does not agree with germline; a read error may underlie this. J is TRBJ1-1 and V is TRBV4-1; 9 nucleotides agree with TRBD1. Germline V CDR1 and CDR2: MGHRA, YSYEKL. The CDR3 extends over 18 amino acids. The CDR3 DNA reads TGCACCAGCAGCCAAGATCGCGGGACAGGGAGGATGAACACTAAAGCTTTCTTT. This encodes CTSSQDRGTGRMNTKAFF.